The 6 T cell receptor beta chains listed next were all sequenced from one sample in a study of blood T cell repertoires in COVID-19 (dated by TCRdb to the early 2020s). Receptor libraries were prepared by the immunoSEQ multiplex PCR assay. Held by TCRdb, this immuneACCESS table contains in-frame sequences only and omits some clones. Under half of the omission traces to an unresolved V gene where checked; the cause of the rest is unknown. The sample contains 150,000 to 200,000 clones, about 92% of them found a single time. The leading ten clones occupy over 15% of the sample. Sequenced input: peripheral blood. The receptor set was obtained from a man between 60 and 70 years old with active or convalescent COVID-19.

Turning to this clone: This sample also contains other DNA sequences that code for the same CDR3. The rearrangement links TRBV6-6 to TRBJ2-2, with TRBD1 identical over 8 bases. Germline V gives CDR1 MNHNY, CDR2 SVGAGI (reference sequence). There are 15 residues in the CDR3. J gave up 1 base and V 5 bases, and 3 bases lay outside the gene matches. CDR3 in DNA: TGTGCCAGCAGTCCAGGGACAGGGAACACCGGGGAGCTGTTTTTT. Translation gives CASSPGTGNTGELFF.

CDR3 sequence reads: CASSIERETQYF. DNA of the CDR3: TGTGCCAGTAGTATTGAGAGGGAGACCCAGTACTTC. The chain carries TRBV19 and TRBJ2-5, with D uncertain. V lost 3 bases and J 5 bases, leaving 7 bases between the germline ends. This CDR3 comprises 12 residues. CDR1 is LNHDA and CDR2 is SQIVND in the germline V gene (reference sequence).

A remark on this clone: The same CDR3 can be traced to other DNA sequences in this sample. The chain uses TRBV10-3 and TRBJ1-5; D remains ambiguous. V gave up 0 bases and J gave up 0 bases, with 6 bases separating them. The CDR3 sequence is 15 residues long. The germline V gene has CDR1 ENHRY and CDR2 SYGVKD. CDR3 nucleotide sequence: TGTGCCATCAGTGAGTCGAGAGATAGCAATCAGCCCCAGCATTTT. It specifies CAISESRDSNQPQHF.

The J gene is TRBJ1-1, the V gene TRBV5-1; tentatively, D is TRBD1 (6 bases). The CDR3 contains 15 residues. Germline V gives CDR1 SGHRS, CDR2 YFSETQ. V dropped 1 base and J dropped 1 base, with 11 bases sitting between them. CDR3 sequence reads: CASSLTRTENTEAFF. The CDR3 coding sequence is TGCGCCAGCAGCTTGACCAGGACAGAGAACACTGAAGCTTTCTTT.

This chain uses TRBV5-8 with TRBJ2-7, with 16 nucleotides matching TRBD2. V dropped 1 base and J dropped 4; count of bases not matched to a gene: 11. The CDR3 length is 19 residues. The germline gives CDR1 SGHTS, CDR2 YDEGEE. In nucleotides, the CDR3 is TGTGCCAGCAGCTTGCAGCTGGGGACTAGCGGGAGGGCCAGGTACGAGCAGTACTTC. It specifies CASSLQLGTSGRARYEQYF.

The CDR3 protein is CVRSLGPGPNTEAFF. The DNA of the CDR3 is TGTGTCAGAAGCTTAGGCCCAGGCCCAAACACTGAAGCTTTCTTT. The chain couples TRBV7-5 to TRBJ1-1; no check of the table's D call, TRBD1, against the DNA was made. TRBV7-5 is designated a pseudogene. This CDR3 contains 15 residues.